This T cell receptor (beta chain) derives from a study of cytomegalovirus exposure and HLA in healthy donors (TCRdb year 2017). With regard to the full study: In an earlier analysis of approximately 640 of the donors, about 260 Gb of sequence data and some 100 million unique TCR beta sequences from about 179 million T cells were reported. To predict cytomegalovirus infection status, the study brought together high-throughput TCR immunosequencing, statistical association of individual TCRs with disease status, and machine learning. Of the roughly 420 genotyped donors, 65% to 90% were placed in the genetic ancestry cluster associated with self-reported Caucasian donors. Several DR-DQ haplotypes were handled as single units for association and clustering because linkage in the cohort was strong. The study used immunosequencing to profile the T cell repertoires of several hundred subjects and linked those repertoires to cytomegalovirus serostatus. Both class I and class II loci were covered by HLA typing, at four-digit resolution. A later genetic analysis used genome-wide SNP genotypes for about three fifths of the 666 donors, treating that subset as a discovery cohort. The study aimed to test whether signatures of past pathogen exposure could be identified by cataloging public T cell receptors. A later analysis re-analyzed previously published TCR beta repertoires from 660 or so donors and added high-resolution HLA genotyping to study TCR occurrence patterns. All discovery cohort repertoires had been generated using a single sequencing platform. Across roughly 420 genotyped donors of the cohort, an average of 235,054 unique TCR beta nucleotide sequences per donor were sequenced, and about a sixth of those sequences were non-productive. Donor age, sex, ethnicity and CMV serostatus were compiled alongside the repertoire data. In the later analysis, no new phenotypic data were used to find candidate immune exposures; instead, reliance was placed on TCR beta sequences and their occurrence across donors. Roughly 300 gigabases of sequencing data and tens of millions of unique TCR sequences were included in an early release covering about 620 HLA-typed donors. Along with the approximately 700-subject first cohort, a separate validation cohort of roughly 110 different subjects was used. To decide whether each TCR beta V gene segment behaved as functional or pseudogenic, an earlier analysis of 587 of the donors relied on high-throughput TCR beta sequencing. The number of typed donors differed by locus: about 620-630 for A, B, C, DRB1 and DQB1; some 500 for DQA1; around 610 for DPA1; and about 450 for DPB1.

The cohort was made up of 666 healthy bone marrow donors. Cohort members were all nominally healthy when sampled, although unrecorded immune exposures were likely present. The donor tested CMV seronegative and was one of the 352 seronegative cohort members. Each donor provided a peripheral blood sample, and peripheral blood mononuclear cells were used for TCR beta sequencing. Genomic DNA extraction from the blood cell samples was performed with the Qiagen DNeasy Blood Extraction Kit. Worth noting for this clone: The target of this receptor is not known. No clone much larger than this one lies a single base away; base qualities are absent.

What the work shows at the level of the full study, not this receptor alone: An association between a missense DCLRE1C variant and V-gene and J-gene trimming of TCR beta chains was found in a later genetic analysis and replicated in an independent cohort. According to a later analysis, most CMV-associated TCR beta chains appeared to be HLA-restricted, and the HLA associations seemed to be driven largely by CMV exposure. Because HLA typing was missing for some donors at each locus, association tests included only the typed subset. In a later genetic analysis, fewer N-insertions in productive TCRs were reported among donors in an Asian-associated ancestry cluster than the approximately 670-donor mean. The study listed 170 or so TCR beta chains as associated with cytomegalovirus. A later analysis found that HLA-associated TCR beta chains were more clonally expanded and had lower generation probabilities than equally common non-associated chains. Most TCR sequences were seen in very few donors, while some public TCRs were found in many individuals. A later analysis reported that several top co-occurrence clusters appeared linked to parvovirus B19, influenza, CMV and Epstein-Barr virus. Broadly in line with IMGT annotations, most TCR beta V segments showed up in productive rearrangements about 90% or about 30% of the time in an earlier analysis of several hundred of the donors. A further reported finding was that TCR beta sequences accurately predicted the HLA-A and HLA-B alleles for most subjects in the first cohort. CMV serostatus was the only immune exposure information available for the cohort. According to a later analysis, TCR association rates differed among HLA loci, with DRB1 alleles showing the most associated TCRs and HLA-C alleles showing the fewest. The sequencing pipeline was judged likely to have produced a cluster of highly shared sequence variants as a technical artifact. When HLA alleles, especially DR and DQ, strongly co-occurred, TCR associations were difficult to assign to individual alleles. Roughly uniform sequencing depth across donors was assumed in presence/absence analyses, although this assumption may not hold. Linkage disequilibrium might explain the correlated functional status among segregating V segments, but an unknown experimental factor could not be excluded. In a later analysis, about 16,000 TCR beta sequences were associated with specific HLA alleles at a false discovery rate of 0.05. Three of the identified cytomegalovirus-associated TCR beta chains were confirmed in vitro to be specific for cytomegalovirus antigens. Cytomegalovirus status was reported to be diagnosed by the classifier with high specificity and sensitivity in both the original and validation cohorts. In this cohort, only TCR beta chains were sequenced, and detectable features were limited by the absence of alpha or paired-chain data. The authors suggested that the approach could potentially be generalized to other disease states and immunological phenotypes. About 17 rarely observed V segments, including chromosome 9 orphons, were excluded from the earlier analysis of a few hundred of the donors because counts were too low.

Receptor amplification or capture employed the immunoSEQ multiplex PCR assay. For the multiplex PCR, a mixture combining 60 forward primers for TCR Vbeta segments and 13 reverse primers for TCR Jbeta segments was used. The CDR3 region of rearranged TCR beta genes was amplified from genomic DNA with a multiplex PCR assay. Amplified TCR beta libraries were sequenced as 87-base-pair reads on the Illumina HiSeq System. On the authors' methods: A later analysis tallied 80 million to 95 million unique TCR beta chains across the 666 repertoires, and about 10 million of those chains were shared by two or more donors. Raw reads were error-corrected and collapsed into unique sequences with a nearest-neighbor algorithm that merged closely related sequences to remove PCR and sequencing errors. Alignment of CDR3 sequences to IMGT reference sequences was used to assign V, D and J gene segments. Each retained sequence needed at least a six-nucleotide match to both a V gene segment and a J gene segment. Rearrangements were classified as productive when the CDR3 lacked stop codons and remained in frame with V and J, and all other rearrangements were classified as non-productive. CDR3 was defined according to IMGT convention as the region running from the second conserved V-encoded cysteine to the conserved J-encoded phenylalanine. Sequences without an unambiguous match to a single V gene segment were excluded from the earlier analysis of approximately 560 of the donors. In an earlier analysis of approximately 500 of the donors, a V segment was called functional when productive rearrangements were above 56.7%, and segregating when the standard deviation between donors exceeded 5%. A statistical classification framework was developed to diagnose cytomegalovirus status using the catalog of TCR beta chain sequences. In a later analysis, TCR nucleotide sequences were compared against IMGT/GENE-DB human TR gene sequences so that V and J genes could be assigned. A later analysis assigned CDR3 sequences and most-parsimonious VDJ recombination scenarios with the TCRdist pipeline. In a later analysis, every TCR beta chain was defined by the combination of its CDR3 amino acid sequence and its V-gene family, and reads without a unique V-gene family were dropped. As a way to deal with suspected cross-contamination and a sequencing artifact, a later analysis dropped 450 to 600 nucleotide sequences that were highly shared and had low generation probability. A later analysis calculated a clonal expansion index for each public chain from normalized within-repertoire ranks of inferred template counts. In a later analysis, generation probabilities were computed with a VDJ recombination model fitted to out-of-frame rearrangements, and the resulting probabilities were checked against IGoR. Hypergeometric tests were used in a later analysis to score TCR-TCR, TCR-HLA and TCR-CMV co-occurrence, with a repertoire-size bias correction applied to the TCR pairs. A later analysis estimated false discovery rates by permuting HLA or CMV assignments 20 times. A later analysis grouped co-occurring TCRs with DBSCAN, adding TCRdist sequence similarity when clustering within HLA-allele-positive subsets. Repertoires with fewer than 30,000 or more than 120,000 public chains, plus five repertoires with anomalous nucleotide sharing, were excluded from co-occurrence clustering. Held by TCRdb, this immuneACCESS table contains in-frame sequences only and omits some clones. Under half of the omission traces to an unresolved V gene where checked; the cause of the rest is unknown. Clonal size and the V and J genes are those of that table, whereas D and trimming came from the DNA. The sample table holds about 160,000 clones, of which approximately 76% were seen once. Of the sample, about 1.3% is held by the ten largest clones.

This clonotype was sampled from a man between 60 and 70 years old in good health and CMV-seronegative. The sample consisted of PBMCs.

The CDR3 has the sequence CASSATGTRQETQYF. The DNA is as follows: TGTGCCAGCAGCGCGACTGGGACACGCCAAGAGACCCAGTACTTC. The chain employs TRBV9 and TRBJ2-5; TRBD1 is a weak D gene call, 6 bases matching. The CDR3 covers 15 residues, taking in both the cysteine and the phenylalanine. This entry keeps only the CDR3 DNA: 45 bases, framed from base 1. At the junction V is shortened by 3 bases and J by 1 base, with 13 bases in between. CDR1 is given as SGDLS and CDR2 as YYNGEE, both from the germline V gene.